This T cell receptor (beta chain) was obtained from a study of control samples from healthy donors and cancer patients. The table came from immunoSEQ multiplex PCR; TCRdb's copy has only in-frame clones and leaves some out. The data show around 130,000 clones, roughly 90% seen once. This CDR3 has 16 residues. CDR1 and CDR2 (germline): LGHNA, YNFKEQ. V was cut by 1 base and J by 0 bases, with 10 bases left in between. What was sequenced was PBMCs. This TCR came from a man aged 45-65 years with head and neck cancer. This rearrangement joins TRBV4-2 to TRBJ1-3, with D perhaps TRBD1 (5 bases). The CDR3 DNA sequence: TGTGCCAGCAGCCAAGCGAAAGGGACCTCTGGAAACACCATATATTTT. It is translated as CASSQAKGTSGNTIYF.